Described below is a single TCR beta chain sequence and its context. The clone's antigen remains unknown. The sample holds no much larger clone one base away, and base qualities are not on file. V loses 6 bases of germline sequence and J loses 5 bases, and the interval between the two ends is 10 bases. Based on the germline V gene, the CDR1 and CDR2 sequences are MNHEY and SVGAGI. Inclusive of the bounding cysteine and phenylalanine, the CDR3 is 13 residues long. CDR3 DNA is the only sequence kept; it has 39 bases, read in frame from the first base. The cohort comprised approximately 700 healthy bone marrow donors. At the time of sampling, all cohort members were nominally healthy, though unrecorded immune exposures were likely present. The donor was CMV seropositive and belonged to the group of 250 to 300 seropositive cohort members. A peripheral blood sample was provided by each donor, and peripheral blood mononuclear cells were used for TCR beta sequencing. Genomic DNA extraction from the blood cell samples was performed with the Qiagen DNeasy Blood Extraction Kit.

The data were taken from a study of cytomegalovirus exposure and HLA in healthy donors (dated 2017 in TCRdb). Background on the whole study: An earlier analysis of 587 of the donors reported more than 250 Gb of sequence data and around 120 million unique TCR beta sequences from 150 million to 200 million T cells. An early release that covered roughly 600 HLA-typed donors contained approximately 300 gigabases of sequencing data and 65 million to 100 million unique TCR sequences. Because of strong linkage in the cohort, roughly five DR-DQ haplotypes were treated as single units for association and clustering. The genetic ancestry cluster associated with self-reported Caucasian donors included 70% to 85% of the roughly 410 genotyped donors. All discovery cohort repertoires had been generated using a single sequencing platform. In a later analysis, previously published TCR beta repertoires from 550 to 750 donors were re-analyzed and high-resolution HLA genotyping was added so that TCR occurrence patterns could be studied. Rather than using new phenotypic data, the later analysis identified candidate immune exposures from TCR beta sequences and from how often those sequences occurred across donors. HLA typing covered class I and class II loci at four-digit resolution. Typing coverage varied by locus: about 620-630 donors for A, B, C, DRB1 and DQB1; about 520 for DQA1; about 570 for DPA1; around 490 for DPB1. A later genetic analysis used genome-wide SNP genotypes for about three fifths of the 666 donors, treating that subset as a discovery cohort. A separate validation cohort of roughly 130 different subjects was used in addition to the roughly 670-subject first cohort. The study was designed to test whether signatures of past pathogen exposure could be identified by cataloging public T cell receptors. The study used immunosequencing to profile the T cell repertoires of about 670 subjects and linked those repertoires to cytomegalovirus serostatus. Donor age, sex, ethnicity and CMV serostatus were compiled together with the repertoire data. To predict cytomegalovirus infection status, the study combined high-throughput TCR immunosequencing, statistical association of individual TCRs with disease status, and machine learning. An earlier analysis of several hundred of the donors used high-throughput TCR beta sequencing to judge whether each TCR beta V gene segment behaved as functional or pseudogenic. On average, over 200,000 unique TCR beta nucleotide sequences were sequenced per donor among about 400 genotyped donors of the cohort, with around 19% of those sequences being non-productive. General study outcomes and caveats: Because some donors lacked HLA typing at each locus, the association tests relied only on the typed subset. The sequencing pipeline was judged likely to have produced a cluster of highly shared sequence variants as a technical artifact. Some IMGT-functional V segments, including TRBV6-2 and TRBV6-3, could not be told apart with the 87-base-pair reads, so those segments were excluded. Correlated functional status among segregating V segments might reflect linkage disequilibrium, but an unknown experimental factor could not be ruled out. In a later analysis, HLA-associated TCR beta chains were found to be more clonally expanded and to have lower generation probabilities than equally common non-associated chains. Across donors, most TCR sequences were observed very rarely, whereas some public TCRs were present in many individuals. Most CMV-associated TCR beta chains appeared to be HLA-restricted in a later analysis, and the HLA associations seemed to be driven largely by CMV exposure. According to the authors, the approach could potentially be generalized to other disease states and immunological phenotypes. A later genetic analysis reported fewer N-insertions in productive TCRs among donors in an Asian-associated ancestry cluster than the roughly 650-donor mean. In a later analysis, several top co-occurrence clusters were reported to appear linked to parvovirus B19, influenza, CMV and Epstein-Barr virus. In an earlier analysis of about 600 of the donors, most TCR beta V segments appeared in productive rearrangements about 87% or about 30% of the time, broadly matching IMGT annotations. A further reported finding was that TCR beta sequences accurately predicted the HLA-A and HLA-B alleles for most subjects in the first cohort. A total of roughly 160 TCR beta chains were listed by the study as associated with cytomegalovirus. When HLA alleles, especially DR and DQ, strongly co-occurred, TCR associations were difficult to assign to individual alleles. Because counts were too low, more than 15 rarely observed V segments, including chromosome 9 orphons, were excluded from the earlier analysis of 587 of the donors. Cytomegalovirus status was reported to be diagnosed by the classifier with high specificity and sensitivity in both the original and validation cohorts. Roughly uniform sequencing depth across donors was assumed in presence/absence analyses, although this assumption may not hold. In vitro tests confirmed that a few of the cytomegalovirus-associated TCR beta chains recognize cytomegalovirus antigens. In a later analysis, TCR association rates were found to vary across HLA loci, with the most associated TCRs seen for DRB1 alleles and the fewest for HLA-C alleles. For the cohort, immune exposure information was limited to CMV serostatus. The cohort was sequenced for TCR beta chains only, and without alpha or paired-chain data the features that could be detected were limited. In a later genetic analysis, a missense DCLRE1C variant was associated with V-gene and J-gene trimming of TCR beta chains, and the association was replicated in an independent cohort. At a false discovery rate of 0.05, a later analysis linked some 17,000 TCR beta sequences to specific HLA alleles.

Libraries were constructed by the immunoSEQ multiplex PCR assay. For the multiplex PCR, a mixture combining 60 forward primers for TCR Vbeta segments and 13 reverse primers for TCR Jbeta segments was used. The CDR3 region of rearranged TCR beta genes was amplified from genomic DNA with a multiplex PCR assay. The amplified TCR beta libraries were sequenced on the Illumina HiSeq System as 87-base-pair reads. In the paper's pipeline: A later analysis counted some 74 million unique TCR beta chains across the 666 repertoires, and some 11 million of these chains were shared by at least two donors. Raw reads were error-corrected and collapsed into unique sequences by a nearest-neighbor algorithm in which closely related sequences were merged to remove PCR and sequencing errors. V, D and J gene segments were assigned by aligning CDR3 sequences to IMGT reference sequences. For a sequence to be retained, a match of at least six nucleotides to both a V gene segment and a J gene segment was required. A rearrangement counted as productive if the CDR3 had no stop codons and remained in frame with V and J, and every other rearrangement counted as non-productive. Following IMGT convention, CDR3 was defined as the stretch from the second conserved V-encoded cysteine to the conserved J-encoded phenylalanine. Sequences without an unambiguous match to a single V gene segment were excluded from the earlier analysis of almost 600 of the donors. An earlier analysis of about 590 of the donors classified V segments as functional when productive rearrangements were above 56.7% and as segregating when the standard deviation between donors was above 5%. A statistical classification framework was built for diagnosing cytomegalovirus status from the catalog of TCR beta chain sequences. In a later analysis, TCR nucleotide sequences were compared against IMGT/GENE-DB human TR gene sequences so that V and J genes could be assigned. Using the TCRdist pipeline, a later analysis assigned CDR3 sequences along with most-parsimonious VDJ recombination scenarios. A later analysis defined each TCR beta chain by its CDR3 amino acid sequence plus V-gene family, and excluded reads lacking a unique V-gene family. A later analysis removed 500 to 600 highly shared, low-generation-probability nucleotide sequences to deal with suspected cross-contamination and a sequencing artifact. In a later analysis, a clonal expansion index was calculated for each public chain from normalized within-repertoire ranks of inferred template counts. A later analysis computed generation probabilities with a VDJ recombination model fitted to out-of-frame rearrangements, and checked the results against IGoR. A later analysis scored TCR-TCR, TCR-HLA and TCR-CMV co-occurrence with hypergeometric tests, applying a repertoire-size bias correction to TCR pairs. A later analysis estimated false discovery rates by permuting HLA or CMV assignments 20 times. In a later analysis, co-occurring TCRs were grouped using DBSCAN, with TCRdist sequence similarity added in when clustering inside HLA-allele-positive subsets. Repertoires with fewer than 30,000 or more than 120,000 public chains, plus five repertoires with anomalous nucleotide sharing, were excluded from co-occurrence clustering. TCRdb mirrors the immuneACCESS table, restricted to in-frame sequences. Some clones are absent from its copies; in checked studies, under half trace to an unresolved V gene, and the reason for the others is unknown. That table is the source of V, J and clone size, and D and trimming were worked out from the DNA. Counted in this sample were around 95,000 clones; around four fifths of them appeared once. The top ten constitute around 3.7% of the sample.

The receptor was isolated from a man aged 30 to 39 in good health and CMV-seropositive. Sequenced material: PBMCs. The rearranged segments are TRBV6-5 and TRBJ2-2; no D gene is confidently identified. Read as DNA, the sequence is TGTGCCAGCAGCCCTGACTTTACCGGGGAGCTGTTTTTT. Its protein is CASSPDFTGELFF.